This T cell receptor (beta chain) stems from a study of blood T cell repertoires in COVID-19. This clone was seen a handful of times. Clones were read by immunoSEQ multiplex PCR, and TCRdb kept only the in-frame ones, dropping some. The table lists about 250,000 clones, roughly 80% of them singletons, with 4.5% to 6% in the top ten. V lost 3 bases, J lost 3 bases, and 11 bases lay in between. The CDR3 sequence is 15 residues long. The germline gives CDR1 SGHNT, CDR2 YENEEA. V usage is TRBV11-3 and J usage is TRBJ1-4; unclear D gene. The specimen was PBMCs or T cells enriched from blood (not recorded which). The receptor was derived from a man aged 35 to 55 who had been exposed to COVID-19. The CDR3 protein is CASSFTSFANEKLFF. CDR3 bases: TGTGCCAGCAGCTTTACAAGTTTCGCTAATGAAAAACTGTTTTTT.